This T cell receptor (beta chain) appears in the sequencing data of a study of control samples from healthy donors and cancer patients (dated by TCRdb to the early 2020s). The library came from the immunoSEQ multiplex PCR assay. TCRdb stores this immuneACCESS table with in-frame sequences only. Part of the clones is absent; in the studies checked, under half of the shortfall reflects unresolved V genes, and no reason is known for the rest. The sample table contains just over 80,000 clones; only one count was recorded for 94% of them. The ten biggest clones cover around 4.7% of the sample. For this clone: Its cognate antigen has yet to be identified. No base quality information exists; no much larger clone differs at one position.

Spanning cysteine to phenylalanine, the CDR3 consists of 24 amino acids. Only the CDR3 DNA is retained, 72 bases long and in frame from the first base. The specimen was blood. Recombination joined TRBV12-2 with TRBJ2-3; the listed D gene, TRBD2, was not tested against the DNA. TRBV12-2 corresponds to a pseudogene. The sequence was collected from a woman under 30 in good health. The sequenced DNA: TGTGCAAGTCGCTTAGCCAAGGGACTAAAGTGGGCTAGCGGGAGGTCGGTGAGCACAGATACGCAGTATTTT. Its translation reads: CASRLAKGLKWASGRSVSTDTQYF.